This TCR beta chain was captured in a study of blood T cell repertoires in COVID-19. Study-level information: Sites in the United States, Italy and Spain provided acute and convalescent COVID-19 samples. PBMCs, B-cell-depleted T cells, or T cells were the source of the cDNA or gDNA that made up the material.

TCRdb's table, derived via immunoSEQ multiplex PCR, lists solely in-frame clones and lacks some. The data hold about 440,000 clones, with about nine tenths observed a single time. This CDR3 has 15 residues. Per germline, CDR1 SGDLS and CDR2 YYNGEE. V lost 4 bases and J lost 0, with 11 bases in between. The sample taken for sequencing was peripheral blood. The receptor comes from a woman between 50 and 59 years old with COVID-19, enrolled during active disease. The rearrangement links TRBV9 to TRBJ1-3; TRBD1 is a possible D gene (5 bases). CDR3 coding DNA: TGTGCCAGCAGCCCTGGGGGGAGCTCTGGAAACACCATATATTTT. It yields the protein CASSPGGSSGNTIYF.